Each of the 23 T cell receptor beta chains below was sequenced from the same sample in a study of cytomegalovirus exposure and HLA in healthy donors. The primer mix had 60 Vbeta and 13 Jbeta primers. Assay used: immunoSEQ multiplex PCR; TCRdb lists only in-frame clones, some missing. The sample lists 90,000 to 150,000 clones, 63% seen once, with more than 8% in the top ten. Input material: PBMCs. The receptors stem from a man aged 35-49 years in good health and CMV-seropositive.

This chain links TRBV7-9 with TRBJ1-3; tentatively, D is TRBD1 (6 bases). Trimming removed 6 bases from V and 1 base from J, with 16 bases in between. The CDR3 runs 16 residues. Germline CDR1 reads SEHNR; CDR2 reads FQNEAQ (reference sequence). The DNA of the CDR3 is TGTGCCAGCAGTCCACGACGGGGGGCATCTGGAAACACCATATATTTT. Amino acids: CASSPRRGASGNTIYF.

V and J are TRBV7-9 and TRBJ2-7; 7 nucleotides line up with TRBD1. There are 14 residues in the CDR3. Germline values: CDR1 SEHNR, CDR2 FQNEAQ (reference sequence). J gave up 4 bases and V 5 bases, and 8 bases lay outside the gene matches. The DNA of the CDR3 is TGTGCCAGCAGCCGTACAGGGGCCCAATACGAGCAGTACTTC. It encodes CASSRTGAQYEQYF.

The chain recombines TRBV19 with TRBJ1-5; D might be TRBD1 (5 bases). This CDR3 region has 13 residues. V was pared by 4 bases and J by 7 bases, with 11 bases between. The germline gives CDR1 LNHDA, CDR2 SQIVND (reference sequence). CDR3 bases: TGTGCCAGTAGTACGGGGGTATTCCAGCCCCAGCATTTT. This sequence encodes CASSTGVFQPQHF.

This clone has more than one count but fewer than ten. This chain connects TRBV6-5 to TRBJ2-3; weak D call: TRBD2 (6 bases). The CDR3 has 16 amino acids. Trimming stripped 2 bases from V and 2 bases from J, with 14 bases between. Germline CDR1 and CDR2: MNHEY and SVGAGI. CDR3 protein: CASSYKAAGITDTQYF. As DNA, the CDR3 is TGTGCCAGCAGTTACAAGGCAGCGGGTATCACAGATACGCAGTATTTT.

This chain uses TRBV6-1 with TRBJ1-2; TRBD1 agrees at 7 bases. The CDR3 is 15 amino acids. V shed 1 base and J 4 bases; nucleotides not matched to a gene: 6. Germline assignment: CDR1 MNHNS and CDR2 SASEGT. CDR3 nucleotide sequence: TGTGCCAGCAGTGAAGTGGCAGGGGGTGCCTATGGCTACACCTTC. It encodes CASSEVAGGAYGYTF.

This clone has a handful of counts. The rearrangement joins TRBV4-1 to TRBJ1-2; tentative D call: TRBD1 (5 bases). The germline V gene has CDR1 MGHRA and CDR2 YSYEKL. The CDR3 extends over 15 amino acids. Trimming stripped 1 base from V and 4 bases from J, with 13 bases between. The CDR3 nucleotides read TGCGCCAGCAGCCAAGTGGGGGGGGTAGCCTATGGCTACACCTTC. Its protein is CASSQVGGVAYGYTF.

The V call is TRBV11-2, the J call TRBJ2-1; 9 bases are a match to TRBD1. This CDR3 contains 15 residues. Germline V gene sequence: CDR1 SGHAT, CDR2 FQNNGV. The junction had 11 bases not matched to a gene; V was cut back by 6 bases and J by 8 bases. CDR3 region: CASRERDRVIDEQFF. The CDR3 DNA reads TGTGCCAGCAGGGAAAGGGACAGGGTGATTGATGAGCAGTTCTTC.

This clone was detected once. The J gene is TRBJ2-5, the V gene TRBV30, with TRBD1 matching over 7 bases. The J call may be mistaken, given a closer DNA end match to TRBJ2-7. CDR1 is GTSNPN and CDR2 is SVGIG in the germline V gene (reference sequence). This CDR3 comprises 14 residues. The DNA for the CDR3 is TGTGCCTGGATATCCGGGACAGTAACCTACGAGCAGTACTTC. Amino acid sequence: CAWISGTVTYEQYF.

J is TRBJ2-1 and V is TRBV6-6; no clear D. The V end was cut by 2 bases, the J end by 11 bases, with 13 bases between. Germline CDR1 MNHNY, CDR2 SVGAGI (reference sequence). The CDR3 has 13 amino acids. The CDR3 nucleotides are TGTGCCAGCAGTTACCCGGAGCCCCTAAAGCAGTTCTTC. Residues: CASSYPEPLKQFF.

The chain recombines TRBV2 with TRBJ1-4, with D perhaps TRBD1 (5 bases). Germline values: CDR1 SNHLY, CDR2 FYNNEI. There are 13 residues in the CDR3. V lost 4 bases to trimming and J lost 7 bases, with 10 bases between them. The CDR3 bases are TGTGCCAGCAGTGGACAGCTCGGTGAAAAACTGTTTTTT. This codes for CASSGQLGEKLFF.

The J gene is TRBJ1-2, the V gene TRBV27, with 10 bases identical to TRBD1. Germline V CDR1 and CDR2: MNHEY, SMNVEV (reference sequence). Losses at the gene ends were 1 base for V and 7 bases for J; bases not matched to a gene: 12. This CDR3 has 17 amino acids. CDR3: CASSLFLGTGDLGGYTF. The CDR3 DNA reads as TGTGCCAGCAGTTTATTTTTGGGGACAGGGGATTTGGGTGGCTACACCTTC.

Only a few counts were recorded for this clone. CDR3 coding DNA: TGTGCCAGCAGAGCAGACAGGGAGTCACCCCTCCACTTT. It is translated as CASRADRESPLHF. This sequence joins TRBV2 and TRBJ1-6, with 7 nucleotides matching TRBD1. CDR1 SNHLY and CDR2 FYNNEI come from the germline V gene. The V and J ends lost 6 bases and 10 bases, in that order; junction bases with no gene match: 6. The CDR3 is 13 amino acids.

V is TRBV2 and J is TRBJ2-7, with 12 bases identical to TRBD2. The CDR3 consists of 14 residues. Germline CDR1 SNHLY, CDR2 FYNNEI. V dropped 4 bases and J dropped 6; count of bases not matched to a gene: 4. CDR3 region: CASSGLAGEVEQYF. The CDR3 nucleotides are TGTGCCAGCAGTGGACTAGCGGGAGAGGTCGAGCAGTACTTC. Full variable domain (remainder filled in from reference TRBV2 and TRBJ2-7): EPEVTQTPSHQVTQMGQEVILRCVPISNHLYFYWYRQILGQKVEFLVSFYNNEISEKSEIFDDQFSVERPDGSNFTLKIRSTKLEDSAMYFCASSGLAGEVEQYFGPGTRLTVT.

The chain employs TRBV6-5 and TRBJ2-5; tentative D call: TRBD1 (6 bases). The CDR3 extends over 15 amino acids. Germline CDR1 and CDR2: MNHEY and SVGAGI. V was cut by 2 bases and J by 2 bases, with 12 bases left in between. The CDR3: CASSYPRQGQETQYF. CDR3 nucleotides: TGTGCCAGCAGTTACCCCCGCCAGGGGCAAGAGACCCAGTACTTC.

This rearrangement joins TRBV5-5 to TRBJ2-3; D is perhaps TRBD2 (5 bases). V was shortened by 1 base and J by 0 bases, with 9 bases between the two germline ends. The CDR3 has 15 amino acids. Germline lookup yields CDR1 SGHKS and CDR2 YYEKEE (reference sequence). Written as DNA, the CDR3 is TGTGCCAGCAGCTTGACTAGGGCTAGCACAGATACGCAGTATTTT. This translates into CASSLTRASTDTQYF.

This clone was counted a single time. The V gene is TRBV5-1, the J gene TRBJ2-1, with D unresolved. CDR3 length equals 14 residues. Germline lookup yields CDR1 SGHRS and CDR2 YFSETQ. V shed 0 bases and J shed 4 bases, with 8 bases lying between them. The CDR3 loop is CASSLDTSYNEQFF. In DNA, the CDR3 is TGCGCCAGCAGCTTGGATACGAGTTACAATGAGCAGTTCTTC.

V gene TRBV5-1 combines with J gene TRBJ1-6; 7 bases map to TRBD1. Germline trimming cut 2 bases from V and 3 bases from J; bases unmatched to any gene: 2. This CDR3 region has 15 residues. The germline V gene encodes CDR1 SGHRS and CDR2 YFSETQ. The CDR3 loop reads CASSFGDSYNSPLHF. The CDR3, as DNA: TGCGCCAGCAGCTTTGGGGACAGCTATAATTCACCCCTCCACTTT.

This clone is a singleton in its sample. V usage is TRBV9 and J usage is TRBJ2-2, with 7 bases fitting TRBD2. Germline CDR1 is SGDLS and CDR2 is YYNGEE. The V and J ends lost 4 bases and 5 bases, in that order; junction bases with no gene match: 5. This CDR3 contains 14 residues. The CDR3 region has the DNA TGTGCCAGCAGCCTGGGGGGGGGAACCGGGGAGCTGTTTTTT. As protein: CASSLGGGTGELFF.

This clone has just a few counts. V gene TRBV27 combines with J gene TRBJ2-3, with 12 bases fitting TRBD2. The CDR3 has 18 residues. V lost 7 bases, J lost 1 base, and 12 bases stayed unmatched. CDR1 MNHEY and CDR2 SMNVEV come from the germline V gene (reference sequence). The DNA for the CDR3 is TGTGCCAGCACCCTTGGACTAGCGGGGTATAGGTGCACAGATACGCAGTATTTT. Translation: CASTLGLAGYRCTDTQYF.

The rearrangement joins TRBV19 to TRBJ2-3; 8 positions match TRBD1. Per germline, CDR1 LNHDA and CDR2 SQIVND (reference sequence). CDR3 length: 15 residues. J was trimmed by 4 bases and V by 3 bases; bases with no gene match: 6. The CDR3, as DNA: TGTGCCAGTAGTATTTTGGACAGGGAGGCAGATACGCAGTATTTT. Protein sequence: CASSILDREADTQYF.

This chain connects TRBV29-1 to TRBJ1-2; 7 nucleotides match TRBD1. The CDR3 totals 13 residues. The J segment lost 8 bases and the V segment lost 5 bases, leaving 11 bases of the junction unmatched. Germline-derived CDR1 and CDR2 are SQVTM and ANQGSEA. CDR3 DNA sequence: TGCAGCGTTCTATGGACAGGATTGAGCGGCTACACCTTC. Translated: CSVLWTGLSGYTF. The entire variable domain, with the rest obtained from reference TRBV29-1 and TRBJ1-2, is as follows: SAVISQKPSRDICQRGTSLTIQCQVDSQVTMMFWYRQQPGQSLTLIATANQGSEATYESGFVIDKFPISRPNLTFSTLTVSNMSPEDSSIYLCSVLWTGLSGYTFGSGTRLTVV.

This clone was seen a single time. The chain joins TRBV7-3 to TRBJ1-1; TRBD1 aligns across 8 bases. V lost 5 bases and J lost 6; bases outside the gene matches: 5. Germline loops: CDR1 SGHTA, CDR2 FQGTGA. This CDR3 region has 13 residues. The CDR3 DNA follows: TGTGCCAGCAGCCAACAGGGGGGCGCTGAAGCTTTCTTT. It translates to CASSQQGGAEAFF.

With regard to this clone: A junction end diverges from the germline sequence, so it may reflect a read error. The rearrangement uses TRBV6-4 and TRBJ1-2, with a possible D match to TRBD1 (5 bases). From germline, CDR1 is MRHNA and CDR2 SNTAGT. The CDR3 runs 15 residues. The CDR3 protein is CVSRPESLGVNGYTF. CDR3 coding DNA: TGTGTCAGCAGGCCAGAGTCGCTAGGGGTGAATGGCTACACCTTC.